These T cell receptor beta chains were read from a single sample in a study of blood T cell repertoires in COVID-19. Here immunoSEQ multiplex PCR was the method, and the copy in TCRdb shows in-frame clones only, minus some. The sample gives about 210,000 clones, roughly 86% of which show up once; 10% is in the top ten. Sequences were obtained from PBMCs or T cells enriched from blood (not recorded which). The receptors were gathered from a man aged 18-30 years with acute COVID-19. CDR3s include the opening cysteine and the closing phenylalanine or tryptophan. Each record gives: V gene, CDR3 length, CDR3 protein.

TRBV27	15	CASSLGVGMNTEAFF
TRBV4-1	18	CASSQVAGRRVGDTEAFF
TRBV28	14	CAIQQGALGETQYF
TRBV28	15	CASTLQGISGNTIYF
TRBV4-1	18	CASSQDLAAGYSNQPQHF
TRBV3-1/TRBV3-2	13	CASSQGGGTEAFF
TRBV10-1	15	CASSERAGFYNEQFF
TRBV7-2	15	CASSSGAGYNYEQYF
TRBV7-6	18	CASSVQSAGTGNTGELFF
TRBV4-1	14	CASSPDRAVTEAFF
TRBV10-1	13	CASSPGPTGELFF
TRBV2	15	CASSLRDRGNQPQHF
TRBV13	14	CASSPETGDYEQYF
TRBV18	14	CASSADRAGTEAFF
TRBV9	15	CASSALAGGPYEQYF
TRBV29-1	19	CSVEGSASGNLFSYNEQFF
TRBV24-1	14	CATVRANNDQPQHF
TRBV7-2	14	CASSFLAAYNEQFF
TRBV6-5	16	CASSYSGPGGNQPQHF
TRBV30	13	CASHRVSNYGYTF
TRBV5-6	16	CASNQGPKVTNYGYTF
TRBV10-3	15	CAINLADTNTGELFF
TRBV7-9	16	CASSPGQRQSGNTIYF
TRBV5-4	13	CASSLGRLYEQYF
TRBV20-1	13	CSASKGLSTEAFF
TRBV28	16	CASSFPRGGGGEKLFF